Detailed here is one TCR beta chain. What this receptor recognizes is not known. No much larger clonotype is one base removed from it; base qualities were not supplied. CDR1 and CDR2, looked up from the germline V gene, are MGHRA and YSYEKL. V loses 2 bases at its end and J loses 1 base; junction bases beyond the gene matches: 12. There are 18 amino acids in the CDR3, from cysteine to phenylalanine inclusive. Only the CDR3 part of the read is kept: 54 bases, read in frame from the first base. TCRbeta CDR3 regions were amplified from genomic DNA by means of the immunoSEQ Assay, a bias-controlled multiplex PCR. Per the source publication's procedure: The number of nucleated cells in each sample was estimated by amplification of reference gene primers within the assay. Sequence reads were collapsed and filtered to measure the absolute abundance of every unique TCRbeta CDR3 rearrangement. For each sample, productive Simpson clonality was calculated as the square root of Simpson's diversity index across productive rearrangements. TCRdb obtained this table from immuneACCESS and retained in-frame rearrangements with V and J assigned. These tables miss some clones; where compared with another copy, unresolved V genes account for less than half of the shortfall, and the remainder is unexplained. That table gives V, J and clone size, and the DNA gave D and trimming. For this sample the table gives about 21,000 clones, of which roughly 84% were detected only once. The top ten clones comprise around 31% of the sample.

This sample was included in a study of blood T cell repertoires in COVID-19 (dated by TCRdb to the early 2020s). About the study as a whole: Samples from collaborators originated in the United States, Italy and Spain and spanned both the acute and convalescent phases of COVID-19. The material from the prospective study consisted of cDNA or gDNA derived from T cells, B-cell-depleted T cells, or PBMCs. Subjects who had been exposed to COVID-19, were actively infected with it, or had recovered from it provided the deeply sampled blood TCRbeta repertoires that made up the dataset. A freely available public database, intended as a resource for researchers studying the immune response to SARS-CoV-2, is where the repertoires were released. The samples were drawn from two sources: the first 160 participants of the ongoing ImmuneRACE study, and 1,000 to 1,500 subjects contributed by 6 global collaborators. The sample metadata nearly always contained a de-identified subject ID, COVID-19 status, age in years and sex. Where available, HLA class I and class II types were taken from metadata supplied by the sample provider and were not determined by assay-based typing. General findings and caveats noted by the study authors: The amount of clinical and demographic metadata varied by source and participant and was provided uncurated.

Whole blood was collected in K2EDTA tubes by collaborating institutions according to the institutions' own protocols. Collaborator samples were shipped for TCRbeta analysis as frozen whole blood, isolated PBMCs, or DNA extracted from either sample type. Sequenced sample: peripheral blood. The rearrangement joined TRBV4-1 to TRBJ2-7, with TRBD1 identical over 9 junction bases. The source is a human donor with active COVID-19. The donor label of this sample is uncertain. The CDR3 is CASSQTGTGKRRSYEQYF. The sequence in DNA is TGCGCCAGCAGCCAAACTGGGACAGGGAAACGGCGGTCCTACGAGCAGTACTTC.